A single sample gave rise to the 10 T cell receptor beta chains below, sequenced in a study of HIV-infected patients and healthy controls (dated by TCRdb to 2013 to 2016). Whole blood was used without fractionating the cells, so the repertoire represented all peripheral T cells without sorting. The library relied on 5' RACE. The data were produced on an Illumina MiSeq. SuperScript III was used to reverse transcribe 500 ng RNA with primers targeting the alpha and beta constant regions. Separate alpha and beta chain libraries were made by chain-specific third strand synthesis with multiplexing indices. TCRdb trimmed the raw reads at Q25, called clones with MiXCR and kept productive beta chains. Under each unique CDR3 protein, matching rows form one entry showing the most common genes and DNA. In this sample the table shows approximately 9,700 distinct CDR3 sequences, approximately 7% of which occur a single time. The ten largest clones capture 30% to 45% of the sample.

The sample in question was blood, obtained before antiretroviral therapy. The receptor set was obtained from an adult with HIV infection.

This clonotype was counted ten times or more. The gene calls are TRBV7-3 and TRBJ2-3, with D uncertain. Germline-derived CDR1 and CDR2 are SGHTA and FQGTGA. V shed 3 bases and J shed 1 base, with 11 bases lying between them. This CDR3 is built from 15 residues. The DNA for the CDR3 is TGTGCCAGCAGCTTCATTTCAGGTGGCACAGATACGCAGTATTTT. Translated: CASSFISGGTDTQYF.

This clonotype ranks as medium-sized (0.01 to 0.1%). This chain connects TRBV2 to TRBJ2-3; a weak D match, TRBD2 (5 bases). The length of the CDR3 is 12 residues. The germline V gene encodes CDR1 SNHLY and CDR2 FYNNEI. V was shortened by 9 bases and J by 4 bases, with 11 bases between the two germline ends. CDR3 residues: CASSLGPDTQYF. The CDR3 coding sequence is TGTGCCAGTTCACTAGGCCCAGATACGCAGTATTTT.

The J gene is TRBJ1-1, the V gene TRBV18; D remains unclear. The CDR3 covers 14 residues. Trimming took 2 bases from V and 1 from J, leaving 8 bases between them. Germline CDR1 and CDR2: KGHSH and LQKENI. The CDR3 sequence: CASSPGRPNTEAFF. The CDR3 coding sequence is TGTGCCAGCTCACCAGGGCGCCCGAACACTGAAGCTTTCTTT.

This clonotype occurred a few times. The V gene is TRBV5-4, the J gene TRBJ2-7, with 8 nucleotides matching TRBD1. The CDR3 runs 15 residues. Germline-derived CDR1 and CDR2 are SGHNT and YYREEE (reference sequence). V lost 4 bases, J lost 4 bases, and 10 bases stayed unmatched. In DNA form, the CDR3 reads TGTGCCAGCAGCCCGGGGCAGGGGGCGTCGTACGAGCAGTACTTC. Translating it yields CASSPGQGASYEQYF.

This clonotype occurred many times. The chain employs TRBV7-3 and TRBJ1-2; 9 bases line up with TRBD1. V was clipped by 2 bases and J by 6 bases; unmatched bases: 1. Germline V gene data show CDR1 as SGHTA and CDR2 as FQGTGA. CDR3 size: 13 residues. CDR3 bases: TGTGCCAGCAGCTTACGGACAGGGGATGGCTACACCTTC. It codes for CASSLRTGDGYTF. Full variable domain (outside the CDR3, taken from reference TRBV7-3 and TRBJ1-2): GAGVSQTPSNKVTEKGKYVELRCDPISGHTALYWYRQSLGQGPEFLIYFQGTGAADDSGLPNDRFFAVRPEGSVSTLKIQRTERGDSAVYLCASSLRTGDGYTFGSGTRLTVV.

J is TRBJ2-5 and V is TRBV5-5; perhaps TRBD2 as D (5 bases). The CDR3 runs 14 residues. Germline V gene lookup returns CDR1 SGHKS and CDR2 YYEKEE (reference sequence). V was clipped by 3 bases and J by 4 bases, with 13 bases between them. For the CDR3, the DNA is TGTGCCAGCAGCTCACCAGTCGCGGGAGAGACCCAGTACTTC. It translates to CASSSPVAGETQYF.

This clonotype has a count of ten or more. V gene TRBV4-3 combines with J gene TRBJ2-3; D possibly corresponds to TRBD2 (6 bases). The germline V gene encodes CDR1 LGHNA and CDR2 YSLEER. The germline V and J ends were trimmed by 1 base and 0 bases, with 20 bases remaining between them. This CDR3 contains 19 residues. In DNA, the CDR3 is TGCGCCAGCAGCCAAGGTATCCGCGGGGCGGCCTCGAGCACAGATACGCAGTATTTT. Encoded protein: CASSQGIRGAASSTDTQYF.

This clonotype was counted many times. This chain links TRBV5-6 with TRBJ2-7; perhaps TRBD2 as D (5 bases). From germline, CDR1 is SGHDT and CDR2 YYEEEE. Deletions cut 4 bases from V and 3 bases from J, with 17 bases between. The CDR3 totals 15 residues. The DNA of the CDR3 is TGTGCCAGCAGCCAGGACGGGAACTTGGTCTACGAGCAGTACTTC. Protein sequence: CASSQDGNLVYEQYF.

This clonotype was found many times. The chain uses TRBV10-3 and TRBJ1-1; no reliable D call. The V gene lost 0 bases and the J gene lost 1 base, with 6 bases spanning the gap. The CDR3 is made up of 14 amino acids. CDR1 is ENHRY, CDR2 SYGVKD, per germline. CDR3 residues: CAISESVGNTEAFF. The CDR3 DNA sequence: TGTGCCATCAGTGAGTCTGTGGGGAACACTGAAGCTTTCTTT.

In its sample, this clonotype was seen many times. V gene TRBV25-1 combines with J gene TRBJ1-6; D not certain. The V end lost 3 bases, the J end lost 14 bases, and 17 bases lay between the germline ends. The CDR3 totals 14 residues. CDR1 and CDR2 (germline): MGHDK, SYGVNS. The CDR3 region has the DNA TGTGCCAGCAGTGACGCTCCATCAAGTGTGGCCCTCCACTTT. It encodes CASSDAPSSVALHF.